Listed below are T cell receptor beta chains from one sample, sequenced in a study of blood T cell repertoires in COVID-19. Libraries were prepared by immunoSEQ multiplex PCR; TCRdb keeps only in-frame clonotypes and omits some of them. The sample holds some 520,000 clones, 75% to 90% seen once. The material sequenced was peripheral blood. These receptors were collected from a man aged 18 to 35 with COVID-19, enrolled during active disease. CDR3s include the opening cysteine and the closing phenylalanine or tryptophan. A D gene is named only where the DNA matches it firmly. Clone size is shown for a subset of rows, as once, few, many or a class of expanded clone.

>TRBV30|TRBJ1-3|NA|NA
TGTGCCTGGAGTGTCGTCGGTGGCTCTGGAAACACCATATATTTT
CAWSVVGGSGNTIYF
>TRBV12-3/TRBV12-4|TRBJ2-1|NA|NA
TGTGCCAGCAGTTTCGGCCCGGGGAATGAGCAGTTCTTC
CASSFGPGNEQFF
>TRBV5-1|TRBJ2-2|NA|NA
TGCGCCAGCAGCCGGTTCCCGGTATTGCAGGGGAATACCGGGGAGCTGTTTTTT
CASSRFPVLQGNTGELFF
>TRBV10-1|TRBJ2-3|NA|NA
TGCGCCAGCAGAGGGGGGGGCGCAGATACGCAGTATTTT
CASRGGGADTQYF
>TRBV9|TRBJ2-7|NA|NA
TGTGCCAGCAGCGTAGTGCCGGGAGATTACGAGCAGTACTTC
CASSVVPGDYEQYF
>TRBV5-7|TRBJ2-7|NA|NA
TGTGCCAGCAGCTCCATACAGGGAGCGCCCGGGGAGCAGTACTTC
CASSSIQGAPGEQYF
>TRBV11-2|TRBJ2-3|NA|few
TGTGCCAGCAGCTTAGGAACTAGCAGAGATACGCAGTATTTT
CASSLGTSRDTQYF
>TRBV9|TRBJ2-1|NA|NA
TGTGCCAGCAGCGGACGAACAGGGACCGCCCTCCGGAATGAGCAGTTCTTC
CASSGRTGTALRNEQFF
>TRBV6-5|TRBJ2-7|TRBD2|NA
TGTGCCAGCAGTTCACTAGCGGAGCAGTACTTC
CASSSLAEQYF
>TRBV5-1|TRBJ2-1|TRBD2|NA
TGCGCCAGCAGCTTGGTGGGGGAGGGGAACAATGAGCAGTTCTTC
CASSLVGEGNNEQFF
>TRBV4-1|TRBJ2-7|NA|NA
TGCGCCAGCAGCCAACGGACACAGGGTTACGAGCAGTACTTC
CASSQRTQGYEQYF
>TRBV5-5|TRBJ1-6|TRBD1|NA
TGTGCCAGCAGCTTGGTAACAGGGGTGGATTCACCCCTCCACTTT
CASSLVTGVDSPLHF
>TRBV11-2|TRBJ1-2|NA|few
TGTGCCAGCAGCTTAGGCTGGTACGGTGATGGCTACACCTTC
CASSLGWYGDGYTF
>TRBV18|TRBJ2-5|NA|NA
TGTGCCAGCTCACCAACAGGGATCCAAGAGACCCAGTACTTC
CASSPTGIQETQYF
>TRBV13|TRBJ1-4|TRBD1|NA
TGTGCCAGCAGCAGGGACAGGGGATCGGGGGAAAAACTGTTTTTT
CASSRDRGSGEKLFF
>TRBV30|TRBJ2-5|TRBD1|NA
TGTGCCTGGAGTTATAGGACAGGGAGTTCCCAAGAGACCCAGTACTTC
CAWSYRTGSSQETQYF
>TRBV4-1|TRBJ1-6|NA|NA
TGCGCCAGCAGCCCCCGGGGGGGGCACGGTTCGGGCTCACCCCTCCACTTT
CASSPRGGHGSGSPLHF
>TRBV6-5|TRBJ1-5|NA|NA
TGTGCCAGCATTCCGAACGGGTATAGCAATCAGCCCCAGCATTTT
CASIPNGYSNQPQHF
>TRBV12-5|TRBJ2-7|NA|NA
TGTGCTAGTGCGGGGAACTCCTACGAGCAGTACTTC
CASAGNSYEQYF
>TRBV7-9|TRBJ1-1|NA|NA
TGTGCCAGCAGCTCCGACCTAGGGGGTCAGGCCACTGAAGCTTTCTTT
CASSSDLGGQATEAFF